Following are 7 T cell receptor beta chains from one sample sequenced in a study of beta chain features in type 1 diabetes. Sequenced material consisted of expressed TCRB transcripts (all of the isolated RNA was reverse transcribed). The method was immunoSEQ multiplex PCR; TCRdb's version includes in-frame clones alone and lacks a portion of them. The repertoire includes about 270,000 clones, 13% to 15% of them detected once, and 0.026% sits in the top ten. The source material was naive CD4+ T cells from blood. These receptors came from a woman aged 40 to 55 in good health.

The chain carries TRBV18 and TRBJ2-2, with TRBD1 identical over 7 bases. Germline V gene sequence: CDR1 KGHSH, CDR2 LQKENI. V shed 3 bases, J shed 7 bases, and the junction held 5 bases outside the gene matches. The CDR3 runs 14 residues. Written as DNA, the CDR3 is TGTGCCAGCTCACCGACAGGGACCAGCGGGGAGCTGTTTTTT. The encoded protein is CASSPTGTSGELFF.

The V gene is TRBV5-1, the J gene TRBJ2-1, with 10 bases fitting TRBD2. Germline loops: CDR1 SGHRS, CDR2 YFSETQ. V was clipped by 4 bases and J by 1 base; unmatched bases: 2. The CDR3 is 15 amino acids. This CDR3 reads CASSQLAGSYNEQFF. The CDR3 DNA sequence: TGCGCCAGCAGCCAACTAGCGGGGTCCTACAATGAGCAGTTCTTC.

The chain recombines TRBV11-2 with TRBJ2-3; TRBD1 is a possible D gene (6 bases). Germline V gene data show CDR1 as SGHAT and CDR2 as FQNNGV. The germline V and J ends were trimmed by 3 bases and 0 bases, with 7 bases remaining between them. This CDR3 has 14 residues. In DNA form, the CDR3 reads TGTGCCAGCAGCTTCGGACAGAGCACAGATACGCAGTATTTT. It yields the protein CASSFGQSTDTQYF.

The chain couples TRBV7-9 to TRBJ1-5; no reliable D call. Germline values: CDR1 SEHNR, CDR2 FQNEAQ (reference sequence). The CDR3 is 14 residues long. The V end lost 5 bases, the J end lost 2 bases, and 10 bases lay between the germline ends. The CDR3 region has the DNA TGTGCCAGCAGCGGCTTGTCGCGCAATCAGCCCCAGCATTTT. Translation gives CASSGLSRNQPQHF.

This chain connects TRBV5-1 to TRBJ2-7; D perhaps matches TRBD1 (5 bases). Per germline, CDR1 SGHRS and CDR2 YFSETQ. Trimming took off 0 bases at V and 5 bases at J, with 15 bases between the two ends. This CDR3 region has 15 residues. CDR3 sequence (DNA): TGCGCCAGCAGCTTGGGGTTTGAGCAGGGCCACGAGCAGTACTTC. It translates to CASSLGFEQGHEQYF.

This clone has more than one count but fewer than ten. The chain combines TRBV9 with TRBJ2-3, with D hard to call. V lost 5 bases and J lost 3, with 4 bases in between. The CDR3 sequence is 11 residues long. Germline values: CDR1 SGDLS, CDR2 YYNGEE. CDR3 sequence: CASSRTDTQYF. The CDR3 region has the DNA TGTGCCAGCAGTAGAACAGATACGCAGTATTTT.

In this sample, this clone turned up a few times. The chain uses TRBV18 and TRBJ1-2; 8 positions match TRBD1. Germline V gives CDR1 KGHSH, CDR2 LQKENI. This CDR3 comprises 14 residues. With 6 bases clipped from V and 6 bases from J, the junction kept 9 bases outside the gene matches. CDR3 sequence (DNA): TGTGCCAGCTCTCCCATCCGGGACAGGAATGGCTACACCTTC. Encoded protein: CASSPIRDRNGYTF.